The 30 T cell receptor beta chains below come from one sample, sequenced in a study of immune cell composition in non-small cell lung cancer. Some clones are missing from TCRdb's copy, which holds only in-frame ones; the method was immunoSEQ multiplex PCR. The profile shows approximately 13,000 clones, approximately 84% of them singletons. Sequenced sample: lung tumor tissue. The receptor set was obtained from a human donor with non-small cell lung cancer.

This chain connects TRBV7-8 to TRBJ1-3, with D unclear. This CDR3 has 17 residues. Between the trimmed V and J ends, which lost 4 bases and 2 bases, there was a span of 18 bases. CDR1 and CDR2 from the germline V gene are SGHVS and FQNEAQ. The CDR3 DNA is TGTGCCAGCAGCTCTCAATTAGCGACCCGAACTGGAAACACCATATATTTT. This codes for CASSSQLATRTGNTIYF.

This sequence joins TRBV15 and TRBJ1-2, with a weak D call TRBD1 (5 bases). The CDR3 has 14 residues. Germline values: CDR1 LNHNV, CDR2 YYDKDF (reference sequence). With 4 bases removed from V and 2 bases from J, the gap between germline ends came to 11 bases. CDR3 sequence: CATSTKTVNYGYTF. DNA for the CDR3: TGTGCCACCAGCACCAAGACAGTGAACTATGGCTACACCTTC.

This chain uses TRBV29-1 with TRBJ2-5; D possibly uses TRBD1 or TRBD2 (6 bases each). The germline V and J ends were trimmed by 7 bases and 0 bases, with 21 bases remaining between them. The germline V gene has CDR1 SQVTM and CDR2 ANQGSEA. CDR3 length: 16 amino acids. CDR3 in DNA: TGCAGCGCCGGGGGCGGTAGCGGAAGCTACCAAGAGACCCAGTACTTC. Encoded protein: CSAGGGSGSYQETQYF.

The V gene is TRBV11-2, the J gene TRBJ2-5; maybe TRBD1 (6 bases). The CDR3 loop spans 15 amino acids. Germline values: CDR1 SGHAT, CDR2 FQNNGV. Trimming shortened V by 2 bases and J by 5 bases, and 15 bases separated the two germline ends. CDR3 bases: TGTGCCAGCAGCTTACAGGGGTGGTTAGGGGAGACCCAGTACTTC. Its translation: CASSLQGWLGETQYF.

V is TRBV2 and J is TRBJ1-4; no clear D gene. V was shortened by 6 bases and J by 1 base, with 9 bases between the two germline ends. Germline CDR1 SNHLY, CDR2 FYNNEI. The CDR3 length is 14 residues. CDR3 nucleotides: TGTGCCAGCAGAACTAGAGTAACTAATGAAAAACTGTTTTTT. It yields the protein CASRTRVTNEKLFF.

This sequence joins TRBV4-2 and TRBJ2-2; D perhaps matches TRBD2 (5 bases). Germline CDR1 and CDR2: LGHNA and YNFKEQ. This CDR3 has 16 residues. V lost 0 bases, J lost 1 base, and 9 bases lay in between. This chain's CDR3 is CASSQESSKNTGELFF. CDR3 sequence (DNA): TGTGCCAGCAGCCAAGAGTCTAGCAAGAACACCGGGGAGCTGTTTTTT.

Turning to this clone: A far more abundant clone sits one base away, making this likely a read error. Other DNA sequences in this sample translate to the same CDR3. This chain uses TRBV11-2 with TRBJ2-7; 11 bases are a match to TRBD2. CDR1 is SGHAT, CDR2 FQNNGV, per germline. J lost 2 bases, V lost 5 bases, and 2 bases had no gene match. The CDR3 is 14 residues long. This chain's CDR3 is CASSEGLAAYEQYF. The CDR3 DNA sequence: TGTGCCAGCAGCGAGGGACTAGCGGCCTACGAGCAGTACTTC.

The genes are TRBV28 and TRBJ1-2; D is undetermined. The CDR3 loop spans 14 amino acids. Trimming took 7 bases from V and 2 from J, leaving 14 bases between them. From germline, CDR1 is MDHEN and CDR2 SYDVKM. This CDR3 reads CASTSSRVNYGYTF. The CDR3 DNA reads as TGTGCCAGCACCTCTTCGAGGGTCAACTATGGCTACACCTTC.

By share, this clone ranks as medium-sized. V is TRBV19 and J is TRBJ2-1, with a possible D match to TRBD2 (6 bases). Deletions cut 3 bases from V and 0 bases from J, with 6 bases between. The CDR3 extends over 14 amino acids. Germline CDR1 reads LNHDA; CDR2 reads SQIVND (reference sequence). The CDR3 sequence is CASSIGSSYNEQFF. The CDR3 nucleotides read TGTGCCAGTAGTATCGGGAGCTCCTACAATGAGCAGTTCTTC.

V gene TRBV27 combines with J gene TRBJ1-2; tentatively, D is TRBD1 (6 bases). Germline values: CDR1 MNHEY, CDR2 SMNVEV (reference sequence). This CDR3 has 15 amino acids. With 6 bases removed from V and 7 bases from J, the gap between germline ends came to 21 bases. The CDR3 sequence is CASSEEMTGRSGYTF. DNA of the CDR3: TGTGCCAGCAGCGAAGAGATGACAGGACGAAGTGGCTACACCTTC.

The chain's CDR3 is CASSQARGGLEATYEQYF. The CDR3, as DNA: TGTGCCAGCAGCCAAGCTCGGGGGGGCCTAGAAGCTACCTACGAGCAGTACTTC. This chain joins TRBV7-9 and TRBJ2-7, with 8 bases that match TRBD2. Germline trimming cut 5 bases from V and 2 bases from J; bases unmatched to any gene: 17. This CDR3 region has 18 residues. Germline V gene lookup returns CDR1 SEHNR and CDR2 FQNEAQ (reference sequence).

The chain's CDR3 is CASSLAGQRGEETQYF. CDR3 DNA sequence: TGCGCCAGCAGCTTGGCCGGGCAGCGGGGAGAAGAGACCCAGTACTTC. J is TRBJ2-5 and V is TRBV5-1; 7 bases line up with TRBD2. After removal of 0 bases from V and 3 bases from J, the junction contained 8 bases not matched to a gene. From germline, CDR1 is SGHRS and CDR2 YFSETQ. CDR3 length: 16 residues. Drawing the rest from reference TRBV5-1 and TRBJ2-5, the complete variable domain is KAGVTQTPRYLIKTRGQQVTLSCSPISGHRSVSWYQQTPGQGLQFLFEYFSETQRNKGNFPGRFSGRQFSNSRSEMNVSTLELGDSALYLCASSLAGQRGEETQYFGPGTRLLVL.

CDR3: CASRLLASGYNEQFF. The CDR3, as DNA: TGTGCCAGCAGGTTACTAGCGAGTGGCTACAATGAGCAGTTCTTC. The chain has TRBV27 and TRBJ2-1; 7 bases are shared with TRBD2. The J segment lost 3 bases and the V segment lost 6 bases, leaving 8 bases of the junction unmatched. Germline V gives CDR1 MNHEY, CDR2 SMNVEV (reference sequence). The CDR3 is 15 residues long.

The V call is TRBV28, the J call TRBJ1-2; D might be TRBD1 (5 bases). Trimming took off 6 bases at V and 6 bases at J, with 20 bases between the two ends. Germline V CDR1 and CDR2: MDHEN, SYDVKM. The CDR3 extends over 15 amino acids. In nucleotides, the CDR3 is TGTGCCAGCAGCCTCTCCGGGACCCCAGGGCATGGCTACACCTTC. It yields the protein CASSLSGTPGHGYTF.

The genes are TRBV7-2 and TRBJ2-3; D may be TRBD2 (6 bases). This CDR3 is built from 16 residues. The V end lost 0 bases, the J end lost 1 base, and 11 bases lay between the germline ends. Germline lookup yields CDR1 SGHTA and CDR2 FQGNSA. CDR3: CASSLAGGKGTDTQYF. The CDR3 bases are TGTGCCAGCAGCTTAGCGGGCGGGAAAGGCACAGATACGCAGTATTTT.

Concerning this clone itself: Other DNA sequences in the same sample also yield this CDR3. The chain has TRBV28 and TRBJ1-1; no clear D. Germline V gene sequence: CDR1 MDHEN, CDR2 SYDVKM. The CDR3 is 12 amino acids. Deletions cut 2 bases from V and 5 bases from J, with 6 bases between. The CDR3 region has the DNA TGTGCCAGCAGTTTACCCGGGACTGAAGCTTTCTTT. It is translated as CASSLPGTEAFF. Supplemented by reference TRBV28 and TRBJ1-1, the full variable domain reads DVKVTQSSRYLVKRTGEKVFLECVQDMDHENMFWYRQDPGLGLRLIYFSYDVKMKEKGDIPEGYSVSREKKERFSLILESASTNQTSMYLCASSLPGTEAFFGQGTRLTVV.

The chain couples TRBV19 to TRBJ2-5; 7 nucleotides match TRBD2. Trimming at V came to 5 bases and at J to 6 bases, leaving 15 bases not matched to a gene. CDR3 length: 16 residues. Germline V gene lookup returns CDR1 LNHDA and CDR2 SQIVND (reference sequence). This CDR3 reads CASSDGYFSGRKTQYF. CDR3 bases: TGTGCCAGTAGTGATGGCTATTTTAGCGGGCGCAAGACCCAGTACTTC.

The chain links TRBV7-9 to TRBJ2-1, with 12 bases that match TRBD2. With 5 bases clipped from V and 8 bases from J, the junction kept 7 bases outside the gene matches. CDR1 is SEHNR, CDR2 FQNEAQ, per germline (reference sequence). The CDR3 covers 15 residues. The CDR3 is CASSPLAGGPHEQFF. DNA of the CDR3: TGTGCCAGCAGCCCCCTAGCGGGAGGGCCCCATGAGCAGTTCTTC. Complete variable domain (other parts from reference TRBV7-9 and TRBJ2-1): DTGVSQNPRHKITKRGQNVTFRCDPISEHNRLYWYRQTLGQGPEFLTYFQNEAQLEKSRLLSDRFSAERPKGSFSTLEIQRTEQGDSAMYLCASSPLAGGPHEQFFGPGTRLTVL.

The CDR3 bases are TGTGCCAGCAGCGAGGGTTCAAGCGCGACCTACGAGCAGTACTTC. Its protein is CASSEGSSATYEQYF. V and J are TRBV9 and TRBJ2-5; the D is unclear. The assigned J gene may be wrong: the sequence end matches TRBJ2-7 better. Germline V lookup: CDR1 SGDLS, CDR2 YYNGEE. This CDR3 comprises 15 residues.

The chain carries TRBV10-3 and TRBJ1-4, with 8 nucleotides matching TRBD1. Germline assignment: CDR1 ENHRY and CDR2 SYGVKD. The CDR3 is made up of 15 amino acids. With 1 base clipped from V and 5 bases from J, the junction kept 3 bases outside the gene matches. The CDR3 coding sequence is TGTGCCATCAGTGAGTTGACAGGGGTGAATGAAAAACTGTTTTTT. Amino acids: CAISELTGVNEKLFF.

V and J are TRBV19 and TRBJ1-2; D is undetermined. The CDR3 has 12 residues. Trimming stripped 6 bases from V and 4 bases from J, with 9 bases between. Per germline, CDR1 LNHDA and CDR2 SQIVND (reference sequence). CDR3 amino acids: CASRGISYGYTF. CDR3 in DNA: TGTGCCAGTAGGGGAATTTCCTATGGCTACACCTTC. Based on the CDR3 plus reference TRBV19 and TRBJ1-2, the full variable domain is DGGITQSPKYLFRKEGQNVTLSCEQNLNHDAMYWYRQDPGQGLRLIYYSQIVNDFQKGDIAEGYSVSREKKESFPLTVTSAQKNPTAFYLCASRGISYGYTFGSGTRLTVV.

Concerning this clone: The junction differs from germline at one of its ends, possibly a read error. This rearrangement joins TRBV9 to TRBJ1-2; 10 nucleotides agree with TRBD1. CDR1 is SGDLS and CDR2 is YYNGEE in the germline V gene. The CDR3 length is 13 residues. CDR3 loop: CASSSWGQGPIAF. The DNA of the CDR3 is TGTGCCAGCAGCTCATGGGGACAGGGGCCTATCGCCTTC.

The genes are TRBV30 and TRBJ1-5; D uncertain. Germline V gives CDR1 GTSNPN, CDR2 SVGIG (reference sequence). CDR3 size: 15 residues. With 3 bases removed from V and 0 bases from J, the gap between germline ends came to 12 bases. CDR3 amino acids: CAWSEGSYSNQPQHF. CDR3 nucleotide sequence: TGTGCCTGGAGCGAAGGCAGCTATAGCAATCAGCCCCAGCATTTT.

As to this clone: Germline and junction disagree at one end, which may indicate a read error. This chain links TRBV15 with TRBJ2-1; D not resolved. This CDR3 contains 16 residues. The germline V gene has CDR1 LNHNV and CDR2 YYDKDF (reference sequence). This CDR3 is CATSRDPFVSYNGQFF. The CDR3 coding sequence is TGTGCCACCAGCAGAGACCCCTTCGTTTCCTACAATGGGCAGTTCTTC.

The gene calls are TRBV4-1 and TRBJ2-5, with a tentative D call TRBD2 (7 bases). V was pared by 0 bases and J by 5 bases, with 19 bases between. Germline V gene data show CDR1 as MGHRA and CDR2 as YSYEKL. There are 17 residues in the CDR3. In nucleotides, the CDR3 is TGCGCCAGCAGCCAAGAGGGGGGGCAACGAAACTGGGAGACCCAGTACTTC. Translated: CASSQEGGQRNWETQYF.

This chain links TRBV28 with TRBJ1-2; D remains ambiguous. Germline values: CDR1 MDHEN, CDR2 SYDVKM. V lost 3 bases and J 7 bases, leaving 6 bases between the germline ends. The CDR3 is 11 residues long. In nucleotides, the CDR3 is TGTGCCAGCAGTTTCCGGGGTGGCTACACCTTC. The encoded protein is CASSFRGGYTF.

The chain recombines TRBV5-4 with TRBJ2-1; D is unresolved. This CDR3 region has 16 residues. V shed 5 bases and J shed 2 bases, with 17 bases lying between them. The germline V gene encodes CDR1 SGHNT and CDR2 YYREEE (reference sequence). CDR3 in DNA: TGTGCCAGCAGTTTTAGGTTTGGAGTGGCCTACAATGAGCAGTTCTTC. This codes for CASSFRFGVAYNEQFF.

The rearrangement links TRBV6-1 to TRBJ2-7; 8 bases match TRBD2. Germline loops: CDR1 MNHNS, CDR2 SASEGT. The CDR3 is 14 residues long. The V segment lost 9 bases and the J segment 0 bases; nucleotides outside the gene matches: 7. CDR3 sequence reads: CASFAGGISYEQYF. The DNA of the CDR3 is TGTGCCAGTTTTGCGGGAGGAATCTCCTACGAGCAGTACTTC.

This clone was observed a handful of times. V gene TRBV4-3 combines with J gene TRBJ2-1; a possible D gene is TRBD2 (6 bases). V lost 0 bases and J lost 2, with 14 bases in between. Germline V CDR1 and CDR2: LGHNA, YSLEER. This CDR3 region has 17 residues. CDR3 protein: CASSQDYGGEPYNEQFF. The CDR3 DNA reads as TGCGCCAGCAGCCAAGACTACGGGGGAGAACCCTACAATGAGCAGTTCTTC.

The genes are TRBV6-5 and TRBJ2-2; D ambiguous. The CDR3 sequence is 15 residues long. Germline loops: CDR1 MNHEY, CDR2 SVGAGI. V was cut by 2 bases and J by 0 bases, with 7 bases left in between. CDR3 amino acids: CASSYQPSNTGELFF. The CDR3 bases are TGTGCCAGCAGTTACCAACCCTCGAACACCGGGGAGCTGTTTTTT.